Listed here are 2 T cell receptor beta chains from one sample, sequenced in a study of T cell responses to AZD1222 COVID-19 vaccine (dated by TCRdb to the early 2020s). The library was built by means of the immunoSEQ multiplex PCR assay. The clones in this table, taken by TCRdb from immuneACCESS, are in-frame only. Not every clone is retained; where verified, under half of the shortfall comes from an unresolved V gene, and the cause of the rest is unknown. The sample yields just under 90,000 clones; about nine tenths were counted once. Approximately 5% of the sample goes to the ten largest clones. The time point label here, explained by the study, means: about 28 days (+/-7) after the second vaccine dose. The sequenced sample was peripheral blood, obtained 28 days after the second AZD1222 dose. Receptors originate from an adult who received the AZD1222 COVID-19 vaccine.

The V gene is TRBV5-4, the J gene TRBJ1-1; 11 bases agree with TRBD1. This CDR3 region has 15 residues. The V gene's germline CDR1 is SGHNT and CDR2 YYREEE (reference sequence). The J segment lost 0 bases and the V segment lost 9 bases, leaving 7 bases of the junction unmatched. The chain's CDR3 is CATRRDRGVNTEAFF. The CDR3 coding sequence is TGTGCCACTCGCCGGGACAGGGGGGTGAACACTGAAGCTTTCTTT.

The CDR3 protein is CASSSAEAFF. The CDR3 DNA sequence: TGTGCCAGCAGTTCGGCAGAAGCTTTCTTT. The chain recombines TRBV28 with TRBJ1-1; no definite D call. This CDR3 spans 10 amino acids. Trimming cost V 4 bases and J 8 bases, with 5 bases left between them. The germline V gene has CDR1 MDHEN and CDR2 SYDVKM.